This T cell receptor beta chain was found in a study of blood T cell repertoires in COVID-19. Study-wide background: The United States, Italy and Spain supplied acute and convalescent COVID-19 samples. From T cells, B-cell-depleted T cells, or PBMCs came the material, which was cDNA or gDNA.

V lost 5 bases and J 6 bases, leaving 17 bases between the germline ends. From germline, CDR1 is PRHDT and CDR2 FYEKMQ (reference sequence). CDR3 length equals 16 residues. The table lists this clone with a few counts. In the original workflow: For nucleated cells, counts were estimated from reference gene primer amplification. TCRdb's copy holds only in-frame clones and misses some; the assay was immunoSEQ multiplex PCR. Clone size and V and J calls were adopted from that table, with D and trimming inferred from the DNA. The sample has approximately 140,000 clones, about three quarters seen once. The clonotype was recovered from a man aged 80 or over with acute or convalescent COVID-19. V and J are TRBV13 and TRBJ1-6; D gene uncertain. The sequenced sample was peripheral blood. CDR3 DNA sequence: TGTGCCAGCAGCCCCTGGCCGGGGTACCCTAATTCACCCCTCCACTTT. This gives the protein CASSPWPGYPNSPLHF.